Listed here is a single TCR beta chain. After extraction with the RNeasy kit, roughly 0.5 to 1 ug of the RNA was reverse transcribed using random hexamers. An immunoSEQ multiplex PCR generated amplified TCR beta CDR3 products spanning 54 Vbeta and 13 Jbeta. MiXCR, run by TCRdb on the immunoSEQ multiplex PCR reads, gives a single entry per CDR3 protein. The profile shows some 150,000 distinct CDR3 sequences, approximately 95% of them singletons. The data derive from a study of CD8 T cells in Susac syndrome. V lost 0 bases and J lost 10, with 15 bases in between. CDR1 is DFQATT, CDR2 SNEGSKA, per germline (reference sequence). The CDR3 length is 13 residues.

This clonotype was obtained from a human donor in good health. This chain uses TRBV20-1 with TRBJ2-5, with D perhaps matching TRBD1 or TRBD2 (6 bases each). Sequencing was performed on CD4+ T cells from PBMCs. As DNA, the CDR3 is TGCAGTGCTAGAGAGGCGGGACATGGGGGCCAGTACTTC. Its protein product is CSAREAGHGGQYF.